Below, 3 T cell receptor beta chains from the same sample are listed, as sequenced in a study of OX40 agonist ivuxolimab in advanced cancers. Sequencing used immunoSEQ multiplex PCR; TCRdb keeps in-frame clones, though not all of them. The data contain fewer than 50,000 clones, about 90% of them singletons. Sequencing was performed on CD4+ or CD8+ T cells sorted from blood, taken in a trial of the OX40 agonist ivuxolimab. The source is an adult with an advanced solid tumor such as melanoma, head and neck, liver or kidney cancer.

Only one count was recorded for this clone. The chain employs TRBV20-1 and TRBJ1-2; D gene uncertain. Germline CDR1 DFQATT, CDR2 SNEGSKA (reference sequence). V lost 5 bases and J 0 bases, leaving 1 base between the germline ends. CDR3 length equals 10 residues. This CDR3 reads CSASNYGYTF. CDR3 nucleotides: TGCAGTGCTTCTAACTATGGCTACACCTTC.

The J gene is TRBJ1-1, the V gene TRBV19, with a possible D match to TRBD1 (6 bases). Trimming stripped 5 bases from V and 4 bases from J, with 17 bases between. There are 15 residues in the CDR3. Per the germline V gene, CDR1 is LNHDA and CDR2 is SQIVND (reference sequence). The CDR3 loop reads CASSDESRGGTEAFF. CDR3 DNA: TGTGCCAGTAGTGATGAGAGCAGAGGGGGCACTGAAGCTTTCTTT.

V usage is TRBV7-9 and J usage is TRBJ2-1; D perhaps matches TRBD1 (6 bases). This CDR3 is 11 amino acids long. Germline V gives CDR1 SEHNR, CDR2 FQNEAQ (reference sequence). The ends were cut back, 5 bases at V and 13 bases at J, with 12 bases in the middle. CDR3 protein: CASSLGQFQFF. The CDR3, as DNA: TGTGCCAGCAGCCTAGGACAGTTTCAGTTCTTC.